Only a few counts were recorded for the clone carrying this T cell receptor beta chain. What it binds is not known. V lost 3 bases and J lost 1, with 9 bases in between. CDR3 length: 14 residues. CDR1 is MGHRA, CDR2 YSYEKL, per germline. The record originates from a study of molecular identifiers for immune sequencing clone quantification. Previously described methods and listed TCR primers were employed for the bulk TCR libraries. MiXCR, run by TCRdb on the PCR reads, gives a single entry per CDR3 protein. Of more than 450,000 distinct CDR3 sequences listed, about 26% are singletons. Findings and limits, study-wide: Over 99% of CMV-specific effector molecules, but under 1% of naive ones, were in clones above 20 copies.

The sequencing input was naive CD8+ T cells from blood, with Jurkat cell RNA spiked in. Subset noted: FACS-sorted CD8+CD4-CCR7+CD45RA+ naive T cells. The chain joins TRBV4-1 to TRBJ1-1, with D possibly being TRBD1 (5 bases). The sequence derives from a human donor in good health. Some libraries in this study had Jurkat cell RNA spiked in. CDR3 region: CASSHQGTNTEAFF. DNA for the CDR3: TGCGCCAGCAGCCATCAGGGAACGAACACTGAAGCTTTCTTT.